This T cell receptor beta chain was retrieved from a study of beta chain features in type 1 diabetes. Isolated RNA was reverse transcribed in full, so expressed TCRB transcripts were sequenced. Sequencing used immunoSEQ multiplex PCR; TCRdb keeps in-frame clones, though not all of them. This table has around 430,000 clones, 25% to 35% appearing once. Sorting produced populations that all topped 95% purity. V was pared by 4 bases and J by 3 bases, with 10 bases between. The germline CDR1 and CDR2 sequences are SNHLY and FYNNEI. This CDR3 region has 14 residues. The rearrangement uses TRBV2 and TRBJ2-4; D gene uncertain. The source is a man in his late teens or twenties in good health. The sample comprised naive CD4+ T cells from blood. This CDR3 is CASSGGYDKNIQYF. CDR3 in DNA: TGTGCCAGCAGTGGAGGATACGACAAAAACATTCAGTACTTC.